The next 4 T cell receptor beta chains were all read from a single sample in a study of blood T cell repertoires in COVID-19. Method: immunoSEQ multiplex PCR; TCRdb's copy keeps in-frame clones and lacks some. The table includes approximately 150,000 clones, just under 85% detected once. The sequencing sample was made of PBMCs or T cells enriched from blood (not recorded which). These receptors were collected from a middle-aged woman who had recovered from COVID-19.

The V call is TRBV29-1, the J call TRBJ1-6; TRBD1 matches at 8 bases. V shed 1 base, J shed 3 bases, and the junction held 5 bases outside the gene matches. The CDR3 is made up of 16 amino acids. Germline V lookup: CDR1 SQVTM, CDR2 ANQGSEA. This CDR3 is CSVEVGTGHYNSPLHF. The CDR3 DNA follows: TGCAGCGTTGAAGTTGGGACAGGACACTATAATTCACCCCTCCACTTT.

The chain uses TRBV3-1 (or the pseudogene TRBV3-2) and TRBJ2-5; 11 nucleotides align to TRBD1. With V trimmed by 0 bases and J by 6 bases, 3 bases remained unmatched. CDR1 and CDR2 from the germline V gene are LGHDT and YNNKEL (reference sequence). The CDR3 is 15 residues long. The CDR3 loop is CASSQDGTGGQTQYF. The CDR3 DNA reads as TGTGCCAGCAGCCAAGACGGGACAGGGGGACAGACCCAGTACTTC.

This chain uses TRBV7-8 with TRBJ2-7; TRBD1 aligns across 8 bases. This CDR3 spans 15 amino acids. The V gene's germline CDR1 is SGHVS and CDR2 FQNEAQ. With 4 bases clipped from V and 3 bases from J, the junction kept 8 bases outside the gene matches. CDR3 nucleotide sequence: TGTGCCAGCAGCTCCCCAGACAGGGGCATCTACGAGCAGTACTTC. Protein sequence: CASSSPDRGIYEQYF.

Notes on this clone: Additional DNA sequences in this sample encode the identical CDR3. The gene calls are TRBV25-1 and TRBJ1-5; D is undetermined. Germline V gives CDR1 MGHDK, CDR2 SYGVNS. The CDR3 is made up of 12 amino acids. Trimming removed 4 bases from V and 4 bases from J, with 5 bases in between. This CDR3 is CASSAPNQPQHF. DNA for the CDR3: TGTGCCAGCAGTGCTCCTAATCAGCCCCAGCATTTT.